The clone carrying this TCR beta chain appeared once. There are 12 residues in the CDR3. Trimming took 5 bases from V and 6 from J; bases not matched to a gene: 0. The sample is drawn from a study of blood T cell repertoires in COVID-19. As processed by the authors: Cell counts per sample came from amplifying reference gene primers. Sequenced by immunoSEQ multiplex PCR; TCRdb stores in-frame clones only, minus some. For V, J and clone size, that table is used; D and trimming come from the DNA. The sample has around 130,000 clones, more than 80% seen once; the top ten hold around 4.5%. This sequence was found in a human donor in a cohort sampled during active COVID-19. This sequence joins TRBV12-3 or TRBV12-4 and TRBJ2-1, with TRBD1 matching over 8 bases. Sample: peripheral blood. The CDR3 nucleotides are TGTGCCAGCAGTGGACAGGGCAATGAGCAGTTCTTC. Amino acids: CASSGQGNEQFF.